Listed below are T cell receptor beta chains from one sample, sequenced in a study of long-term antiretroviral therapy in people with HIV. Libraries were prepared by immunoSEQ multiplex PCR; TCRdb keeps only in-frame clonotypes and omits some of them. The table records about 22,000 clones, more than 70% of them present only once. This sample comprised unsorted PBMCs, obtained 1.3 years after starting antiretroviral therapy. The receptors originated from a man in his sixties with HIV. CDR3s include the opening cysteine and the closing phenylalanine or tryptophan. Fields, in order: J gene, D gene, V gene, clone size, CDR3 length, CDR3 DNA, CDR3 protein. A D gene is named only where the DNA matches it firmly. Clone size is not always given. Where it is, it says once, few, many or a class for expanded clones.

J gene: TRBJ2-3
D gene: .
V gene: TRBV4-3
clone size: once
CDR3 length: 17
CDR3 DNA: TGCGCCAGCAGCCAAAGGGGGGCAGGGGAGTACGCAGATACGCAGTATTTT
CDR3 protein: CASSQRGAGEYADTQYF

J gene: TRBJ2-1
D gene: .
V gene: TRBV6-5
clone size: .
CDR3 length: 15
CDR3 DNA: TGTGCCAGCAGTTACCAGGCTAGCACGTACAATGAGCAGTTCTTC
CDR3 protein: CASSYQASTYNEQFF

J gene: TRBJ2-7
D gene: TRBD2
V gene: TRBV2
clone size: .
CDR3 length: 14
CDR3 DNA: TGTGCCAGCAGTAGAGCGGGGGGGCGGGAGGAGCAGTACTTC
CDR3 protein: CASSRAGGREEQYF

J gene: TRBJ1-1
D gene: .
V gene: TRBV27
clone size: .
CDR3 length: 14
CDR3 DNA: TGTGCCAGCAGTTTTCTCGCAGGGGAGATCGAAGCTTTCTTT
CDR3 protein: CASSFLAGEIEAFF

J gene: TRBJ1-3
D gene: .
V gene: TRBV6-5
clone size: .
CDR3 length: 14
CDR3 DNA: TGTGCCAGCATCAAGGACCCTGTAAGAAACACCATATATTTT
CDR3 protein: CASIKDPVRNTIYF

J gene: TRBJ2-2
D gene: TRBD2
V gene: TRBV7-2
clone size: .
CDR3 length: 15
CDR3 DNA: TGTGCCAGCAGCTCGGGACTAGCGGGTGCCGGGGAGCTGTTTTTT
CDR3 protein: CASSSGLAGAGELFF

J gene: TRBJ2-3
D gene: .
V gene: TRBV7-3
clone size: few
CDR3 length: 14
CDR3 DNA: TGTGCCAGCAGCTGGGGACGAGGCTCAGATACGCAGTATTTT
CDR3 protein: CASSWGRGSDTQYF

J gene: TRBJ1-1
D gene: .
V gene: TRBV10-3
clone size: .
CDR3 length: 14
CDR3 DNA: TGTGCCATCAGTGAGGGACAGTTTTACACTGAAGCTTTCTTT
CDR3 protein: CAISEGQFYTEAFF

J gene: TRBJ2-1
D gene: .
V gene: TRBV7-7
clone size: once
CDR3 length: 15
CDR3 DNA: TGTGCCAGCAGCTCTCCCGGGACACCTTACAATGAGCAGTTCTTC
CDR3 protein: CASSSPGTPYNEQFF

J gene: TRBJ2-7
D gene: TRBD2
V gene: TRBV7-9
clone size: .
CDR3 length: 14
CDR3 DNA: TGTGCCAGCAGCTTAGGGGGACTAGTAAGCGAGCAGTACTTC
CDR3 protein: CASSLGGLVSEQYF

J gene: TRBJ1-2
D gene: .
V gene: TRBV7-9
clone size: .
CDR3 length: 12
CDR3 DNA: TGTGCCAGCTATTACGCAGGGTCCGGCTACACCTTC
CDR3 protein: CASYYAGSGYTF

J gene: TRBJ2-7
D gene: .
V gene: TRBV2
clone size: .
CDR3 length: 13
CDR3 DNA: TGTGCCAGCAGTTCTATGGAATTACTCGAGCAGTACTTC
CDR3 protein: CASSSMELLEQYF

J gene: TRBJ2-1
D gene: .
V gene: TRBV2
clone size: .
CDR3 length: 15
CDR3 DNA: TGTGCCAGCATCGTAATAAGGACTGCAAACAATGAGCAGTTCTTC
CDR3 protein: CASIVIRTANNEQFF

J gene: TRBJ1-5
D gene: .
V gene: TRBV5-1
clone size: .
CDR3 length: 15
CDR3 DNA: TGCGCCAGCAGCGCCGCGGGTATAAGCAATCAGCCCCAGCATTTT
CDR3 protein: CASSAAGISNQPQHF

J gene: TRBJ2-6
D gene: .
V gene: TRBV4-1
clone size: .
CDR3 length: 19
CDR3 DNA: TGCGCCAGCAGCCAAGTCCTGGAAGGGCGAGGGACTGGGGCCAACGTCCTGACTTTC
CDR3 protein: CASSQVLEGRGTGANVLTF

J gene: TRBJ2-3
D gene: TRBD2
V gene: TRBV7-3
clone size: .
CDR3 length: 13
CDR3 DNA: TGTGCCAGCAGCGGGACTAGCGGAGATACGCAGTATTTT
CDR3 protein: CASSGTSGDTQYF

J gene: TRBJ1-2
D gene: .
V gene: TRBV7-2
clone size: .
CDR3 length: 12
CDR3 DNA: TGTGCCAGCAGCACAGAAAACTATGGCTACACCTTC
CDR3 protein: CASSTENYGYTF

J gene: TRBJ1-2
D gene: .
V gene: TRBV27
clone size: .
CDR3 length: 13
CDR3 DNA: TGTGCCAGCAGTTTTGCAGGGTCAGGGGGCTACACCTTC
CDR3 protein: CASSFAGSGGYTF

J gene: TRBJ2-5
D gene: .
V gene: TRBV27
clone size: .
CDR3 length: 13
CDR3 DNA: TGTGCCAGCAGTATCGCCCGGTTTCGGACCCAGTACTTC
CDR3 protein: CASSIARFRTQYF

J gene: TRBJ2-7
D gene: .
V gene: TRBV18
clone size: once
CDR3 length: 14
CDR3 DNA: TGTGCCAGCTCACCACTAGCCAGGGAAGCCGAGCAGTACTTC
CDR3 protein: CASSPLAREAEQYF

J gene: TRBJ2-3
D gene: .
V gene: TRBV19
clone size: .
CDR3 length: 14
CDR3 DNA: TGTGCCAGTAGTATAATCCCCCGGGCAGATACGCAGTATTTT
CDR3 protein: CASSIIPRADTQYF

J gene: TRBJ2-3
D gene: .
V gene: TRBV27
clone size: .
CDR3 length: 16
CDR3 DNA: TGTGCCAGCAGTTTTTTGGGGTCCTACCCCCCAGATACGCAGTATTTT
CDR3 protein: CASSFLGSYPPDTQYF

J gene: TRBJ1-1
D gene: .
V gene: TRBV10-3
clone size: .
CDR3 length: 12
CDR3 DNA: TGTGCCATCAGGGAACAGGGCGCTGAAGCTTTCTTT
CDR3 protein: CAIREQGAEAFF

J gene: TRBJ1-5
D gene: .
V gene: TRBV6-4
clone size: .
CDR3 length: 12
CDR3 DNA: TGTGCCAGCAGTCACCTCTGGCAGCCCCAGCATTTT
CDR3 protein: CASSHLWQPQHF

J gene: TRBJ1-3
D gene: .
V gene: TRBV7-2
clone size: .
CDR3 length: 12
CDR3 DNA: TGTGCCAGCAGTCAACCTGGAAACACCATATATTTT
CDR3 protein: CASSQPGNTIYF

J gene: TRBJ2-7
D gene: .
V gene: TRBV30
clone size: .
CDR3 length: 12
CDR3 DNA: TGTGCCTGGAGTGCACAGGGCTACGAGCAGTACTTC
CDR3 protein: CAWSAQGYEQYF

J gene: TRBJ2-3
D gene: TRBD2
V gene: TRBV28
clone size: few
CDR3 length: 16
CDR3 DNA: TGTGCCAGCAGACCCCCCCTTAAGGGAGGGGCAGATACGCAGTATTTT
CDR3 protein: CASRPPLKGGADTQYF

J gene: TRBJ2-2
D gene: TRBD1
V gene: TRBV5-1
clone size: .
CDR3 length: 16
CDR3 DNA: TGCGCCAGCAGTTCCCCAGGGGGCATGAACACCGGGGAGCTGTTTTTT
CDR3 protein: CASSSPGGMNTGELFF

J gene: TRBJ1-1
D gene: TRBD1
V gene: TRBV11-2
clone size: .
CDR3 length: 13
CDR3 DNA: TGTGCCATCGGGCGGGACAGGGGTACTGAAGCTTTCTTT
CDR3 protein: CAIGRDRGTEAFF

J gene: TRBJ2-1
D gene: .
V gene: TRBV30
clone size: .
CDR3 length: 14
CDR3 DNA: TGTGCCTGGAGTGTTTGGGGGTCGGGCAATGAGCAGTTCTTC
CDR3 protein: CAWSVWGSGNEQFF

J gene: TRBJ2-7
D gene: .
V gene: TRBV11-1
clone size: once
CDR3 length: 15
CDR3 DNA: TGTGCCAGCAGCTTAGGCGTGGAGAGCTCCTACGAGCAGTACTTC
CDR3 protein: CASSLGVESSYEQYF

J gene: TRBJ1-2
D gene: TRBD1
V gene: TRBV7-2
clone size: .
CDR3 length: 15
CDR3 DNA: TGTGCCAGCAGCCCAAGGACAGGGTGGGATTATGGCTACACCTTC
CDR3 protein: CASSPRTGWDYGYTF

J gene: TRBJ2-2
D gene: TRBD2
V gene: TRBV7-3
clone size: few
CDR3 length: 13
CDR3 DNA: TGTGCCAGCAGCTGGGGGGGGACCGGGGAGCTGTTTTTT
CDR3 protein: CASSWGGTGELFF

J gene: TRBJ1-1
D gene: TRBD1
V gene: TRBV29-1
clone size: .
CDR3 length: 14
CDR3 DNA: TGCAGCGTGCAGCGGGACAGGACGAACACTGAAGCTTTCTTT
CDR3 protein: CSVQRDRTNTEAFF

J gene: TRBJ1-2
D gene: TRBD1
V gene: TRBV7-2
clone size: .
CDR3 length: 13
CDR3 DNA: TGTGCCAGCAGCCCAGGGACAGGGATTGACTACACCTTC
CDR3 protein: CASSPGTGIDYTF

J gene: TRBJ1-3
D gene: .
V gene: TRBV2
clone size: .
CDR3 length: 15
CDR3 DNA: TGTGCCAGCAGGCCCCAGGGTCTATCTGGAAACACCATATATTTT
CDR3 protein: CASRPQGLSGNTIYF

J gene: TRBJ1-2
D gene: TRBD1
V gene: TRBV6-5
clone size: few
CDR3 length: 14
CDR3 DNA: TGTGCCAGCAGTTACTCGTGGGACAGCAAATACTACACCTTC
CDR3 protein: CASSYSWDSKYYTF

J gene: TRBJ1-3
D gene: .
V gene: TRBV7-9
clone size: .
CDR3 length: 15
CDR3 DNA: TGTGCCAGCACCCCGCAGACGGTCTCTGGAAACACCATATATTTT
CDR3 protein: CASTPQTVSGNTIYF

J gene: TRBJ1-3
D gene: .
V gene: TRBV7-2
clone size: .
CDR3 length: 15
CDR3 DNA: TGTGCCAGCAGCTTAGCAGGAGTGGGTGGAAACACCATATATTTT
CDR3 protein: CASSLAGVGGNTIYF

J gene: TRBJ1-2
D gene: .
V gene: TRBV11-2
clone size: .
CDR3 length: 12
CDR3 DNA: TGTGCCAGCAGCTCGGGGCTGTTTGGCTACACCTTC
CDR3 protein: CASSSGLFGYTF

J gene: TRBJ2-5
D gene: .
V gene: TRBV9
clone size: .
CDR3 length: 15
CDR3 DNA: TGTGCCAGCAGCTACCGGGACCGAGAACAAGAGACCCAGTACTTC
CDR3 protein: CASSYRDREQETQYF

J gene: TRBJ1-5
D gene: .
V gene: TRBV27
clone size: .
CDR3 length: 15
CDR3 DNA: TGTGCCAGCAGTTATGGGAAGGCGGGTGGGCAGCCCCAGCATTTT
CDR3 protein: CASSYGKAGGQPQHF

J gene: TRBJ2-5
D gene: .
V gene: TRBV18
clone size: .
CDR3 length: 15
CDR3 DNA: TGTGCCAGCTCACCGCGGGGGCCGGACCAAGAGACCCAGTACTTC
CDR3 protein: CASSPRGPDQETQYF

J gene: TRBJ2-1
D gene: TRBD2
V gene: TRBV19
clone size: few
CDR3 length: 16
CDR3 DNA: TGTGCCAGTAAACTTAAGGCTAGCGGGGGAAATAATGAGCAGTTCTTC
CDR3 protein: CASKLKASGGNNEQFF

J gene: TRBJ1-5
D gene: .
V gene: TRBV2
clone size: .
CDR3 length: 11
CDR3 DNA: TGTGCCAGCAGCGGGGACCAGCCCCAGCATTTT
CDR3 protein: CASSGDQPQHF

J gene: TRBJ2-1
D gene: .
V gene: TRBV6-5
clone size: .
CDR3 length: 13
CDR3 DNA: TGTGCCAGCGGATCGGGGTCCTACAATGAGCAGTTCTTC
CDR3 protein: CASGSGSYNEQFF

J gene: TRBJ1-2
D gene: .
V gene: TRBV28
clone size: .
CDR3 length: 13
CDR3 DNA: TGTGCCTCAGAGGGGGTCCCTAACTATGGCTACACCTTC
CDR3 protein: CASEGVPNYGYTF

J gene: TRBJ1-1
D gene: TRBD1
V gene: TRBV18
clone size: .
CDR3 length: 14
CDR3 DNA: TGTGCCAGCTCACTTGGGACAGCGAACACTGAAGCTTTCTTT
CDR3 protein: CASSLGTANTEAFF

J gene: TRBJ2-2
D gene: TRBD1
V gene: TRBV5-1
clone size: .
CDR3 length: 16
CDR3 DNA: TGCGCCAGCAGCCTCCCGGACAGGGGGAACACCGGGGAGCTGTTTTTT
CDR3 protein: CASSLPDRGNTGELFF

J gene: TRBJ1-5
D gene: TRBD1
V gene: TRBV2
clone size: .
CDR3 length: 18
CDR3 DNA: TGTGCCAGCAGTGAAGGGACAGGTAGGAGAGATAGCAATCAGCCCCAGCATTTT
CDR3 protein: CASSEGTGRRDSNQPQHF

J gene: TRBJ1-3
D gene: .
V gene: TRBV11-3
clone size: .
CDR3 length: 14
CDR3 DNA: TGTGCCAGCAGCTCCCAAGGGGCTGGAAACACCATATATTTT
CDR3 protein: CASSSQGAGNTIYF

J gene: TRBJ2-1
D gene: .
V gene: TRBV5-4
clone size: .
CDR3 length: 16
CDR3 DNA: TGTGCCAGCAGCATAAACAGGGCCCGCTCCTACAATGAGCAGTTCTTC
CDR3 protein: CASSINRARSYNEQFF

J gene: TRBJ1-3
D gene: .
V gene: TRBV6-8
clone size: .
CDR3 length: 16
CDR3 DNA: TGTGCCAGCAGTTACTGCCCGCAGAGCTCTGGAAACACCATATATTTT
CDR3 protein: CASSYCPQSSGNTIYF

J gene: TRBJ2-7
D gene: TRBD2
V gene: TRBV27
clone size: .
CDR3 length: 14
CDR3 DNA: TGTGCCAGCAGTTTAATTAGCGGGAGGGCCGAGCAGTACTTC
CDR3 protein: CASSLISGRAEQYF